This T cell receptor beta chain was recorded in a study of regulatory T cells in long-lasting Graves disease. Study details: More than 5 years of antithyroid drugs with positive TSH receptor antibodies defined persistent Graves' disease. Study conclusions and caveats: Investigators studied peripheral blood only, not thyroid tissue. Accuracy could have been hurt by small sample size.

Time point: persistent/refractory GD, antithyroid drugs over 5 years with positive TRAb. Researchers made the TCR library from RNA that was extracted from PBMCs. Graves' disease diagnosis relied on American Thyroid Association guidelines. This clonotype was seen only a few times. The antigen is not known. TCR beta libraries were built with iRepertoire HTBI primers and Arm-PCR of CDR3 regions. TCRdb passed the multiplex PCR reads through MiXCR, listing each CDR3 protein once. The table shows more than 300,000 distinct CDR3 sequences, with 20% to 25% occurring only once. In germline, CDR1 is MNHNS, CDR2 SASEGT. V was pared by 6 bases and J by 1 base, with 10 bases of the junction left unmatched. The CDR3 has 18 amino acids.

This specimen was peripheral blood mononuclear cells (PBMCs), taken when the disease was refractory, from a patient treated with antithyroid drugs. The sequence was obtained from a woman aged 40 to 50 with Graves disease. This chain joins TRBV6-1 and TRBJ2-2; 11 positions agree with TRBD2. The CDR3 DNA reads TGTGCCAGCAGCGCACTAGCGGGAGCAACCGGGAACACCGGGGAGCTGTTTTTT. Translated: CASSALAGATGNTGELFF.